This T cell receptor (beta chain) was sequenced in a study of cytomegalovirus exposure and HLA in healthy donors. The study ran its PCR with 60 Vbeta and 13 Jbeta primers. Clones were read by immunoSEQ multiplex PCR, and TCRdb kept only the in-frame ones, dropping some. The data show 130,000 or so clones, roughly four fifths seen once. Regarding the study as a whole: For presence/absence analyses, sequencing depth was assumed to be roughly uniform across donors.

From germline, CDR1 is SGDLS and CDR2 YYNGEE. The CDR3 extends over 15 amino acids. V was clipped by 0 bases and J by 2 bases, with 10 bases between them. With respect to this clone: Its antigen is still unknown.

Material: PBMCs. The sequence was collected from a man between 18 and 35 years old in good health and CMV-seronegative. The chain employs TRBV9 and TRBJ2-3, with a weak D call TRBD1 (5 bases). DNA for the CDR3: TGTGCCAGCAGCGTAGAAGGGGTTTACACAGATACGCAGTATTTT. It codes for CASSVEGVYTDTQYF.